These 8 T cell receptor beta chains share one sample of origin, sequenced in a study of blood T cell repertoires in COVID-19. Generated by immunoSEQ multiplex PCR, the TCRdb table keeps only in-frame clones and is missing some. Here the sample spans around 270,000 clones, approximately 91% being singletons. The source material was peripheral blood. The receptors originated from a person aged 18 to 30 with COVID-19, enrolled during active disease.

The CDR3 protein is CATGGRKSYGYTF. The CDR3 bases are TGTGCCACCGGGGGTCGGAAGAGCTATGGCTACACCTTC. This chain uses TRBV12-3 or TRBV12-4 with TRBJ1-2, with D perhaps matching TRBD1 (5 bases). The CDR3 runs 13 residues. With 10 bases removed from V and 4 bases from J, the gap between germline ends came to 16 bases.

The chain joins TRBV13 to TRBJ2-2; maybe TRBD2 (5 bases). Trimming removed 0 bases from V and 4 bases from J, with 9 bases in between. CDR3 length: 15 amino acids. Germline CDR1 is PRHDT and CDR2 is FYEKMQ (reference sequence). The CDR3 loop reads CASSLGGAGTGELFF. Written as DNA, the CDR3 is TGTGCCAGCAGCTTAGGGGGAGCCGGCACCGGGGAGCTGTTTTTT.

The V gene is TRBV9, the J gene TRBJ2-7; 7 bases align to TRBD2. Germline trimming cut 3 bases from V and 0 bases from J; bases unmatched to any gene: 3. This CDR3 is built from 14 residues. CDR1 SGDLS and CDR2 YYNGEE come from the germline V gene. The CDR3 spells CASSARDYSYEQYF. The CDR3, as DNA: TGTGCCAGCAGCGCACGGGACTACTCCTACGAGCAGTACTTC.

V and J are TRBV10-3 and TRBJ2-1, with D possibly matching TRBD1 (5 bases). Germline V CDR1 and CDR2: ENHRY, SYGVKD. Trimming removed 8 bases at V and 4 bases at J, with 12 bases between. This CDR3 has 13 amino acids. CDR3 amino acids: CAIGRVLYNEQFF. The CDR3 nucleotides are TGTGCCATCGGCAGGGTGCTTTACAATGAGCAGTTCTTC.

The chain employs TRBV6-5 and TRBJ2-5; TRBD2 matches at 12 bases. The CDR3 consists of 13 residues. The V gene end was trimmed by 8 bases and the J gene end by 5 bases; junction bases not matched to a gene: 3. Germline V CDR1 and CDR2: MNHEY, SVGAGI. CDR3 coding DNA: TGTGCCAGCTACCTAGCGGGAGGGGAGACCCAGTACTTC. Its translation: CASYLAGGETQYF.

The CDR3 is CASSFTGTGPYEQYF. The DNA of the CDR3 is TGTGCCAGCAGCTTTACCGGGACAGGGCCCTACGAGCAGTACTTC. This sequence joins TRBV7-9 and TRBJ2-7; the match to TRBD1 covers 9 bases. CDR1 is SEHNR and CDR2 is FQNEAQ in the germline V gene (reference sequence). CDR3 length: 15 residues. The V gene end was trimmed by 3 bases and the J gene end by 2 bases; junction bases not matched to a gene: 5.

This clone was seen once. The chain couples TRBV7-9 to TRBJ2-2; TRBD2 aligns across 7 bases. V shed 2 bases, J shed 0 bases, and the junction held 0 bases outside the gene matches. Germline V gene data show CDR1 as SEHNR and CDR2 as FQNEAQ (reference sequence). This CDR3 region has 15 residues. DNA for the CDR3: TGTGCCAGCAGCTTACGGGGGGCGAACACCGGGGAGCTGTTTTTT. The encoded protein is CASSLRGANTGELFF.

The chain links TRBV5-1 to TRBJ2-2; the match to TRBD1 covers 7 bases. V dropped 7 bases and J dropped 1; count of bases not matched to a gene: 7. There are 15 residues in the CDR3. Germline V gene data show CDR1 as SGHRS and CDR2 as YFSETQ. DNA for the CDR3: TGCGCCAGCCAGCCGACAGGGAAGAACACCGGGGAGCTGTTTTTT. Residues: CASQPTGKNTGELFF.